This TCR beta chain was recovered during a study of PD-L1 blockade in urothelial cancer. Study information: Once treatment had started, blood was analyzed at 3 weeks (second dose) and again at 6 weeks.

V was trimmed by 4 bases and J by 2 bases, leaving 7 bases between them. CDR3 length equals 13 residues. Looked up from germline, CDR1 is SGHDT and CDR2 is YYEEEE. Every PCR received spiked-in synthetic TCR analog templates. Clones were read by immunoSEQ multiplex PCR, and TCRdb kept only the in-frame ones, dropping some. The sample shows about 30,000 clones, around 84% of them seen only once. Time point reported: peripheral blood 6 weeks after treatment start. Patients were living with locally advanced or metastatic urothelial carcinoma. The material sequenced was PBMCs, taken around atezolizumab (anti-PD-L1) treatment. The receptor comes from a man between 65 and 80 years old with urothelial cancer. The chain combines TRBV5-6 with TRBJ1-3; D is possibly TRBD1 (5 bases). DNA of the CDR3: TGTGCCAGCAGCCGACAGACTGGAAACACCATATATTTT. This encodes CASSRQTGNTIYF.